The source of this T cell receptor (beta chain) is a study of cytomegalovirus exposure and HLA in healthy donors. Study-level background: Sequencing of about 200 million T cells in an earlier analysis found 100 million to 140 million unique TCR beta sequences.

Donors counted as nominally healthy when sampled, yet unrecorded immune exposures were likely. PCR amplification relied on 60 Vbeta primers (plus 13 Jbeta primers). Using immunoSEQ multiplex PCR, the repertoire was profiled, and TCRdb retains in-frame clones only, with some absent. Among 150,000 to 160,000 clones listed, about 83% were seen once. The CDR3 runs to 14 residues. In germline, CDR1 is LNHDA, CDR2 SQIVND (reference sequence). The V and J ends lost 5 bases and 7 bases respectively, with 15 bases between them. The chain employs TRBV19 and TRBJ1-5; tentatively, D is TRBD1 (6 bases). This receptor was obtained from a woman aged 40-49 years in good health and CMV-seronegative. Sequencing input: PBMCs. Written as DNA, the CDR3 is TGTGCCAGTAGTGTCTTGACAGGCGCACAGCCCCAGCATTTT. This sequence encodes CASSVLTGAQPQHF.